This T cell receptor (beta chain) stems from a study of T cells in Graves' hyperthyroidism and ophthalmopathy. Turning to the study itself: Peripheral blood was drawn at first diagnosis, prior to all treatment. Points from the study as a whole: A 13 V-J signature model discriminated ophthalmopathy versus stable hyperthyroidism. The model forecast ophthalmopathy, anticipating it by a median about six months before onset. Most thyroid-expanded clonotypes above 0.001 were also found in blood.

In the case of this clonotype: The antigen remains undetermined.

TCR beta CDR3 regions were amplified from RNA transcripts. HTBI primers drove first-round RT-PCR of the TCR CDR3. TCRdb re-called the multiplex PCR reads with MiXCR, one entry per CDR3 protein. This table has around 700,000 distinct CDR3 sequences, about 35% appearing once. Germline-derived CDR1 and CDR2 are ENHRY and SYGVKD. V was pared by 6 bases and J by 4 bases, with 12 bases of the junction left unmatched. The CDR3 sequence is 16 residues long. This sequence joins TRBV10-3 and TRBJ2-3; 8 nucleotides match TRBD2. The sample consisted of blood. The sequence came from a middle-aged woman with Graves' hyperthyroidism. The CDR3 DNA reads as TGTGCCATCAGAGGGGCGACTAGCGTCGGGCCAGATACGCAGTATTTT. It encodes CAIRGATSVGPDTQYF.